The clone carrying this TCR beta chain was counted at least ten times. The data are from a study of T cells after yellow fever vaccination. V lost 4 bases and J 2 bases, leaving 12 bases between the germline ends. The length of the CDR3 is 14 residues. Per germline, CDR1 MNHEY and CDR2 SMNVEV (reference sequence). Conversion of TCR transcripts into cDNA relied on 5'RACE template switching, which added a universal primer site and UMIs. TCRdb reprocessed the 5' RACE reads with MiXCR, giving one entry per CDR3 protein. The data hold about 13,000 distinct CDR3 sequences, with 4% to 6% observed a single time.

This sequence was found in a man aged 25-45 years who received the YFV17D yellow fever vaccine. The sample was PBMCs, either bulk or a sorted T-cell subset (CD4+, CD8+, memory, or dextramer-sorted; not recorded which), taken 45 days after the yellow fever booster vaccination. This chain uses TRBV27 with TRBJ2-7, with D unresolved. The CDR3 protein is CASSSDQTAYEQYF. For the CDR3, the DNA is TGTGCCAGCAGTTCGGACCAGACGGCCTACGAGCAGTACTTC.